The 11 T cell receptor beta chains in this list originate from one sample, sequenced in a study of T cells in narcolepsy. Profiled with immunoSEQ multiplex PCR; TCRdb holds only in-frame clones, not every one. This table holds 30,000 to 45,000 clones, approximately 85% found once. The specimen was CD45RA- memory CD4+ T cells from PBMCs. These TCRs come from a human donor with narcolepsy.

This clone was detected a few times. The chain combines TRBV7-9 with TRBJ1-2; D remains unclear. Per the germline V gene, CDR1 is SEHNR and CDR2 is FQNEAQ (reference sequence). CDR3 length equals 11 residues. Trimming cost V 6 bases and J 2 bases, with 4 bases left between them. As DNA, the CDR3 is TGTGCCAGCAGTAAGAACTATGGCTACACCTTC. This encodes CASSKNYGYTF.

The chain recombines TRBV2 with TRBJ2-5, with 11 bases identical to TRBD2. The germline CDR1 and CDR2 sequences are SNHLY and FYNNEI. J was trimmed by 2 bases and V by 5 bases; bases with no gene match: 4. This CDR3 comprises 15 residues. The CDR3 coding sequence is TGTGCCAGCAGTCCGGGACTAGCGGTTCAAGAGACCCAGTACTTC. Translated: CASSPGLAVQETQYF.

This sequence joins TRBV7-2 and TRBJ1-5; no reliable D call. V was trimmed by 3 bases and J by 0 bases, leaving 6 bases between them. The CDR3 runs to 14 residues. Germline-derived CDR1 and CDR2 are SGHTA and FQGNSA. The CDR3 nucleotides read TGTGCCAGCAGCTTTGGGGTTAGCAATCAGCCCCAGCATTTT. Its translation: CASSFGVSNQPQHF.

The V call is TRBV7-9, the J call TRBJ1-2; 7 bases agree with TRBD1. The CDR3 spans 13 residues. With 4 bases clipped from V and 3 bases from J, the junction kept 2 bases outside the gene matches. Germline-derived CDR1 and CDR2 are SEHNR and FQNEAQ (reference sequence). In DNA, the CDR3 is TGTGCCAGCAGCTCGGGACAGCACTATGGCTACACCTTC. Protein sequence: CASSSGQHYGYTF.

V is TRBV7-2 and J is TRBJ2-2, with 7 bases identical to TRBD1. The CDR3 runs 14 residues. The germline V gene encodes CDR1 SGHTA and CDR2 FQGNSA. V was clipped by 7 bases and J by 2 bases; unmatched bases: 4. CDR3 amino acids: CASTRQGNTGELFF. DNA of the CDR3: TGTGCCAGCACCAGACAGGGAAACACCGGGGAGCTGTTTTTT. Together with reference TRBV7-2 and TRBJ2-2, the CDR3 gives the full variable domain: GAGVSQSPSNKVTEKGKDVELRCDPISGHTALYWYRQSLGQGLEFLIYFQGNSAPDKSGLPSDRFSAERTGGSVSTLTIQRTQQEDSAVYLCASTRQGNTGELFFGEGSRLTVL.

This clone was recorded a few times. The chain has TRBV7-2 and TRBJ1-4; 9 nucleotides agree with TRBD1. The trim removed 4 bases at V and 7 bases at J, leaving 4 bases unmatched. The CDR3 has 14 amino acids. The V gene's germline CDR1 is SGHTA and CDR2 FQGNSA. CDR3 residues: CASSSGQGSEKLFF. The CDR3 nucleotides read TGTGCCAGCAGCTCGGGACAGGGAAGTGAAAAACTGTTTTTT.

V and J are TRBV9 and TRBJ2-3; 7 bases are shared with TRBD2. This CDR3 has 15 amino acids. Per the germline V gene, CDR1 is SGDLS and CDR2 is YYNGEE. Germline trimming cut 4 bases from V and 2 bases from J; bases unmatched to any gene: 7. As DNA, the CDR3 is TGTGCCAGCAGCTTTCAAGCGGGGTACACAGATACGCAGTATTTT. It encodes CASSFQAGYTDTQYF.

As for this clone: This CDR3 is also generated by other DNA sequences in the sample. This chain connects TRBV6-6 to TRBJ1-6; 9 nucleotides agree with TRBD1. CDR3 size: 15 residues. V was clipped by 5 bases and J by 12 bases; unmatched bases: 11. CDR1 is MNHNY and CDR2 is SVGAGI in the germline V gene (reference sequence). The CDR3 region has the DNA TGTGCCAGCAGTACTACGGACAGGGGAACGGGACCCCTCCACTTT. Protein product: CASSTTDRGTGPLHF.

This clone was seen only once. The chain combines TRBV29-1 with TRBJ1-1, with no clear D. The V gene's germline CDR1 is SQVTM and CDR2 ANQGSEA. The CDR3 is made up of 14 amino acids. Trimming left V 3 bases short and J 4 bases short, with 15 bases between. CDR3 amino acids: CSVELRFLGTEAFF. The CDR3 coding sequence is TGCAGCGTTGAGTTACGTTTTCTGGGCACTGAAGCTTTCTTT.

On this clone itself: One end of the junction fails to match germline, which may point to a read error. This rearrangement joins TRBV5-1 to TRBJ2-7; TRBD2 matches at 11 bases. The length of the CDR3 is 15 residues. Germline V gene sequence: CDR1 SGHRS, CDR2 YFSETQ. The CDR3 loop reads CASTLEGLAGSIPSF. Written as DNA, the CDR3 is TGCGCCAGCACCCTGGAAGGACTAGCGGGCTCTATTCCGAGCTTC.

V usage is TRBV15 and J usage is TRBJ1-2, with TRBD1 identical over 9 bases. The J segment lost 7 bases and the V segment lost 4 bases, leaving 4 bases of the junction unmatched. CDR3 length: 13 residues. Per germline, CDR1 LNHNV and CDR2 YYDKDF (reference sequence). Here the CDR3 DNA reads TGTGCCACCAGCAAAGACAGGGGGATTGGCTACACCTTC. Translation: CATSKDRGIGYTF.